These 18 T cell receptor beta chains came from one sample sequenced in a study of blood T cell repertoires in COVID-19. Assay: immunoSEQ multiplex PCR; the TCRdb copy retains only in-frame clones and omits some. The table has over 100,000 clones, 82% seen once. The sequenced material came from peripheral blood. These receptors originate from a man aged 70-80 years with acute or convalescent COVID-19.

This chain connects TRBV20-1 to TRBJ1-1, with D hard to call. Germline lookup yields CDR1 DFQATT and CDR2 SNEGSKA (reference sequence). There are 14 residues in the CDR3. With 3 bases removed from V and 4 bases from J, the gap between germline ends came to 15 bases. DNA for the CDR3: TGCAGTGCTAGTAGCGACGTCGTGGGCACTGAAGCTTTCTTT. Its translation: CSASSDVVGTEAFF.

The genes are TRBV7-9 and TRBJ2-4, with TRBD1 matching over 8 bases. Unmatched junction bases numbered 3, after V lost 1 base and J lost 1 base. CDR1 SEHNR and CDR2 FQNEAQ come from the germline V gene (reference sequence). This CDR3 is 16 amino acids long. The CDR3 nucleotides read TGTGCCAGCAGCTTAGGACAGGGGATTGCCAAAAACATTCAGTACTTC. Translating gives CASSLGQGIAKNIQYF.

The rearrangement links TRBV9 to TRBJ1-6; 9 positions match TRBD1. The CDR3 length is 16 residues. Trimming at V came to 6 bases and at J to 6 bases, leaving 10 bases not matched to a gene. Germline V gives CDR1 SGDLS, CDR2 YYNGEE. The CDR3 region has the DNA TGTGCCAGCACCCAAAATCCGGGACAGGGTAATTCACCCCTCCACTTT. Residues: CASTQNPGQGNSPLHF. Based on the CDR3 plus reference TRBV9 and TRBJ1-6, the full variable domain is DSGVTQTPKHLITATGQRVTLRCSPRSGDLSVYWYQQSLDQGLQFLIQYYNGEERAKGNILERFSAQQFPDLHSELNLSSLELGDSALYFCASTQNPGQGNSPLHFGNGTRLTVT.

The chain recombines TRBV24-1 with TRBJ2-1; D is uncertain. This CDR3 region has 15 residues. V was pared by 7 bases and J by 0 bases, with 12 bases between. Germline loops: CDR1 KGHDR, CDR2 SFDVKD. The CDR3 coding sequence is TGTGCCACCAGCCCCAGAGGAAGCTCCTACAATGAGCAGTTCTTC. Encoded protein: CATSPRGSSYNEQFF.

This chain links TRBV5-1 with TRBJ2-3; 7 nucleotides line up with TRBD1. CDR1 is SGHRS, CDR2 YFSETQ, per germline. The V and J ends lost 3 bases and 4 bases, in that order; junction bases with no gene match: 8. This CDR3 is built from 15 residues. The CDR3 nucleotides are TGCGCCAGCAGCTCTAATCGACAGGGTCCAGATACGCAGTATTTT. Translation: CASSSNRQGPDTQYF.

The chain carries TRBV2 and TRBJ1-2; D call uncertain. Germline V gives CDR1 SNHLY, CDR2 FYNNEI. CDR3 length: 14 amino acids. The V end lost 3 bases, the J end lost 5 bases, and 13 bases lay between the germline ends. The CDR3 DNA follows: TGTGCCAGCAGTGAGGAGGGAGAGCTTTATGGCTACACCTTC. Protein product: CASSEEGELYGYTF.

The genes are TRBV15 and TRBJ1-1; tentatively, D is TRBD1 (6 bases). Trimming shortened V by 5 bases and J by 5 bases, and 21 bases separated the two germline ends. Germline-derived CDR1 and CDR2 are LNHNV and YYDKDF (reference sequence). This CDR3 contains 16 residues. The CDR3 loop is CATSPYRPDSLTEAFF. In nucleotides, the CDR3 is TGTGCCACCAGCCCCTACCGCCCGGACAGTCTTACTGAAGCTTTCTTT.

The CDR3: CASSPWGVSTDTQYF. The CDR3 DNA follows: TGTGCCAGCAGCCCGTGGGGGGTAAGCACAGATACGCAGTATTTT. The gene calls are TRBV7-3 and TRBJ2-3, with D possibly TRBD2 on 6 matching bases. Trimming left V 5 bases short and J 0 bases short, with 12 bases between. The V gene's germline CDR1 is SGHTA and CDR2 FQGTGA. CDR3 length: 15 residues.

This clone was observed a single time. The chain links TRBV11-1 to TRBJ2-7, with D perhaps TRBD2 (6 bases). CDR3 size: 13 residues. Germline CDR1 SGHAT, CDR2 FQDESV (reference sequence). V shed 5 bases and J shed 7 bases, with 15 bases lying between them. CDR3 amino acids: CASSPGSGLEQYF. The CDR3 region has the DNA TGTGCCAGCAGCCCCGGGAGCGGGTTGGAGCAGTACTTC.

This chain uses TRBV19 with TRBJ2-3; no clear D gene. V was cut by 2 bases and J by 3 bases, with 9 bases left in between. The germline V gene has CDR1 LNHDA and CDR2 SQIVND (reference sequence). This CDR3 is 14 amino acids long. Here the CDR3 DNA reads TGTGCCAGTAGTATATCCCTACCGACAGATACGCAGTATTTT. Translation gives CASSISLPTDTQYF.

This chain links TRBV11-2 with TRBJ2-3; D remains unclear. Germline CDR1 is SGHAT and CDR2 is FQNNGV. The CDR3 is made up of 15 amino acids. Between the trimmed V and J ends, which lost 7 bases and 1 base, there was a span of 15 bases. DNA for the CDR3: TGTGCCAGCACCGCCCGGGTGGTGGGCACAGATACGCAGTATTTT. It yields the protein CASTARVVGTDTQYF.

This clone was recorded once. This chain joins TRBV18 and TRBJ2-7; 11 nucleotides match TRBD2. The CDR3 sequence is 16 residues long. J was trimmed by 4 bases and V by 3 bases; bases with no gene match: 8. The germline gives CDR1 KGHSH, CDR2 LQKENI. The CDR3 bases are TGTGCCAGCTCACCCCTCACTAGCGGGAGTCTATACGAGCAGTACTTC. It translates to CASSPLTSGSLYEQYF.

The chain carries TRBV28 and TRBJ2-2; TRBD2 agrees at 11 bases. The germline V gene has CDR1 MDHEN and CDR2 SYDVKM. The CDR3 has 17 amino acids. The V segment lost 0 bases and the J segment 6 bases; nucleotides outside the gene matches: 6. The DNA for the CDR3 is TGTGCCAGCAGTTTATGGTCCTTAGCGGGAGGGCCCGGGGAGCTGTTTTTT. Protein sequence: CASSLWSLAGGPGELFF.

J is TRBJ2-1 and V is TRBV27; the D is unclear. V was cut by 6 bases and J by 7 bases, with 19 bases left in between. Germline CDR1 reads MNHEY; CDR2 reads SMNVEV (reference sequence). The CDR3 runs to 15 residues. The CDR3 DNA is TGTGCCAGCAGCCACGCCCGCGGCCGAGCAAATGAGCAGTTCTTC. It translates to CASSHARGRANEQFF.

The chain employs TRBV15 and TRBJ1-2; D might be TRBD1 (5 bases). The germline V gene has CDR1 LNHNV and CDR2 YYDKDF (reference sequence). The V end was cut by 0 bases, the J end by 6 bases, with 11 bases between. This CDR3 is 14 amino acids long. As DNA, the CDR3 is TGTGCCACCAGCAGAGACCCGCAGGGCAATGGCTACACCTTC. Translated: CATSRDPQGNGYTF.

This clone was picked up a small number of times. CDR3 sequence reads: CASSLSLAGTDTQYF. As DNA, the CDR3 is TGTGCCAGCAGCCTCTCCCTAGCGGGCACAGATACGCAGTATTTT. The chain carries TRBV7-3 and TRBJ2-3; 7 positions match TRBD2. Per germline, CDR1 SGHTA and CDR2 FQGTGA. This CDR3 contains 15 residues. The junction had 6 bases not matched to a gene; V was cut back by 5 bases and J by 1 base.

The rearrangement uses TRBV6-5 and TRBJ1-1; D gene uncertain. This CDR3 is 15 amino acids long. CDR1 and CDR2 (germline): MNHEY, SVGAGI. The V end was cut by 3 bases, the J end by 1 base, with 12 bases between. The CDR3 DNA reads as TGTGCCAGCAGTTATGGCTACAGCAAGAACACTGAAGCTTTCTTT. As protein: CASSYGYSKNTEAFF.

Turning to this clone: Other DNA sequences within the sample encode an identical CDR3. The chain employs TRBV3-1 (or the pseudogene TRBV3-2) and TRBJ2-1, with D tentatively TRBD1 (6 bases). Germline V gene lookup returns CDR1 LGHDT and CDR2 YNNKEL (reference sequence). The ends were cut back, 0 bases at V and 7 bases at J, with 7 bases in the middle. This CDR3 is built from 13 residues. CDR3 coding DNA: TGTGCCAGCAGCCAAGACAGGGGTAATGAGCAGTTCTTC. Residues: CASSQDRGNEQFF.